This TCR beta chain originates from a study of CD8 T cells in ankylosing spondylitis. To note about this clonotype: The antigen is unknown.

A single record per CDR3 protein comes from TCRdb applying MiXCR to the 5' RACE reads. The sample lists around 150,000 distinct CDR3 sequences, under 45% occurring once. Deletions cut 1 base from V and 1 base from J, with 14 bases between. Germline values: CDR1 LNHNV, CDR2 YYDKDF (reference sequence). The CDR3 length is 17 residues. Study-wide results and caveats: A subset of motif variants has previously been described in the synovial fluid and blood of reactive arthritis. A TCR beta motif made of 7 to 9 highly homologous variants seemed typical of ankylosing spondylitis blood.

This TCR was sampled from a male donor with ankylosing spondylitis. This sequence joins TRBV15 and TRBJ1-5, with a tentative D call TRBD1 (5 bases). Source material: synovial fluid, either unsorted or a sorted T cell fraction (not recorded which). CDR3 region: CATSRGVGGSSNQPQHF. The CDR3 bases are TGTGCCACCAGCAGAGGAGTGGGGGGGTCCAGCAATCAGCCCCAGCATTTT. The full variable domain, completed using reference TRBV15 and TRBJ1-5, is DAMVIQNPRYQVTQFGKPVTLSCSQTLNHNVMYWYQQKSSQAPKLLFHYYDKDFNNEADTPDNFQSRRPNTSFCFLDIRSPGLGDTAMYLCATSRGVGGSSNQPQHFGDGTRLSIL.